The clone carrying this TCR beta chain was picked up a small number of times. V lost 8 bases to trimming and J lost 0 bases; unmatched junction nucleotides: 4. The CDR3 has 13 amino acids. Germline V gene lookup returns CDR1 LGHDT and CDR2 YNNKEL (reference sequence). The data originate from a study of blood T cell repertoires in COVID-19. Overall study context: Donors in the United States, Italy and Spain gave samples during acute or convalescent COVID-19. T cells, B-cell-depleted T cells, or PBMCs provided the cDNA or gDNA that served as material.

In the original processing: Reference gene primer amplification in the assay estimated nucleated cell counts. Clones were read by immunoSEQ multiplex PCR, and TCRdb kept only the in-frame ones, dropping some. The DNA was the basis for D and trimming; V, J and clone size are from that table. The sample lists approximately 85,000 clones; around four fifths were seen once. The source material was peripheral blood. The receptor was derived from a woman in her sixties or seventies with active or convalescent COVID-19. The chain couples TRBV3-1 (or the pseudogene TRBV3-2) to TRBJ2-7; 7 nucleotides match TRBD1. The CDR3 nucleotides are TGTGCCAGCTGCCGACAGGGCTCCTACGAGCAGTACTTC. This codes for CASCRQGSYEQYF.